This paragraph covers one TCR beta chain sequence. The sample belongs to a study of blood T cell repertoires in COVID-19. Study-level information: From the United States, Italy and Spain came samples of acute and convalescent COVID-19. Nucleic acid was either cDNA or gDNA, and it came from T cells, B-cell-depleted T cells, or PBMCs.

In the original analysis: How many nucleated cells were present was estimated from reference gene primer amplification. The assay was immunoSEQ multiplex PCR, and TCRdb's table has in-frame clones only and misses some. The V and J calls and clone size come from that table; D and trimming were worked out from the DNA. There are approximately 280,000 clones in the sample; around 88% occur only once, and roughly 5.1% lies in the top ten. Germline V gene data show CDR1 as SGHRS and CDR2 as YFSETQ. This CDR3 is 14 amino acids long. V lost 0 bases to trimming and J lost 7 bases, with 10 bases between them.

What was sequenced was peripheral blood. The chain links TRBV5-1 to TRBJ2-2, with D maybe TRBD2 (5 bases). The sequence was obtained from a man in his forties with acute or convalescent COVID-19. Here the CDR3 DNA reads TGCGCCAGCAGCTTGGATCCGGGAAACGGGGAGCTGTTTTTT. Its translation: CASSLDPGNGELFF.